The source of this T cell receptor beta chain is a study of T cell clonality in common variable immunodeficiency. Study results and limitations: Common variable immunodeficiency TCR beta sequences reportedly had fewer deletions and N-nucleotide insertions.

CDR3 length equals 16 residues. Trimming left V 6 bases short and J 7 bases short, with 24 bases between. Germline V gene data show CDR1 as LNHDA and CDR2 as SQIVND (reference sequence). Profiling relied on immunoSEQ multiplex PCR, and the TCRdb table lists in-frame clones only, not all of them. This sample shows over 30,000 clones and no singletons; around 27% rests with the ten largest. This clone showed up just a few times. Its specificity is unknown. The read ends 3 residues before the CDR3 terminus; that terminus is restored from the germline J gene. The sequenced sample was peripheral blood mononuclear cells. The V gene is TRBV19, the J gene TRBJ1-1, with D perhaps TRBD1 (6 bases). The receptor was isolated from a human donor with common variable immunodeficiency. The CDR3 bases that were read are TGTGCCAGTAGCCACCACGGTTGGGGGCGGACCTATGAA. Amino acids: CASSHHGWGRTYE. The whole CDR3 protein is CASSHHGWGRTYEAFF.